This passage covers 9 T cell receptor beta chains from one sample sequenced in a study of T-cell memory formation after mild COVID-19. TCRdb reprocessed the 5' RACE reads with MiXCR, giving one entry per CDR3 protein. Here the sample spans some 180,000 distinct CDR3 sequences, roughly 20% being singletons. Sequencing used PBMCs or a T cell subset sorted from them (not recorded which). These TCRs come from a man aged 18 to 29 who had mild COVID-19 (a few samples of this study predate the infection). Cell type and time point are not known.

The V call is TRBV2, the J call TRBJ2-3; tentatively, D is TRBD2 (6 bases). V gave up 9 bases and J gave up 0 bases, with 13 bases separating them. The CDR3 runs 14 residues. Germline V CDR1 and CDR2: SNHLY, FYNNEI. The CDR3: CARGTGTSTDTQYF. The CDR3 nucleotides read TGTGCCAGGGGAACCGGGACTAGCACAGATACGCAGTATTTT.

This clonotype turned up a few times. The chain employs TRBV20-1 and TRBJ1-3; TRBD1 agrees at 10 bases. Germline-derived CDR1 and CDR2 are DFQATT and SNEGSKA (reference sequence). The J segment lost 3 bases and the V segment lost 6 bases, leaving 5 bases of the junction unmatched. CDR3 length: 14 amino acids. The DNA for the CDR3 is TGCAGTGCCCCCGACAGGGGGCTTGGAAACACCATATATTTT. Amino acid sequence: CSAPDRGLGNTIYF.

There are a few counts of this clonotype. The chain combines TRBV12-3 or TRBV12-4 with TRBJ2-5; the D gene is possibly TRBD1 (6 bases). The ends were cut back, 6 bases at V and 4 bases at J, with 12 bases in the middle. The length of the CDR3 is 13 residues. CDR3 sequence: CASSRTDRETQYF. In DNA form, the CDR3 reads TGTGCCAGCAGCCGAACGGACAGAGAGACCCAGTACTTC.

This clonotype has just a few counts. The chain is built from TRBV25-1 and TRBJ2-1; D may correspond to TRBD1 or TRBD2 (5 bases each). Germline-derived CDR1 and CDR2 are MGHDK and SYGVNS. The CDR3 sequence is 15 residues long. V shed 8 bases and J shed 7 bases, with 21 bases lying between them. CDR3: CASSDVQQGRNEQFF. The CDR3 coding sequence is TGTGCCAGCTCCGACGTACAGCAGGGACGGAATGAGCAGTTCTTC.

This clonotype was counted many times. This rearrangement joins TRBV4-3 to TRBJ1-1, with 10 bases aligning to TRBD1. Per the germline V gene, CDR1 is LGHNA and CDR2 is YSLEER. J lost 5 bases, V lost 0 bases, and 6 bases had no gene match. The CDR3 is 16 residues long. CDR3 DNA: TGCGCCAGCAGCCAAGATCTAAGGACAGGGGGTACTGAAGCTTTCTTT. This translates into CASSQDLRTGGTEAFF.

This clonotype was detected many times. The chain uses TRBV20-1 and TRBJ2-3, with TRBD2 identical over 12 bases. CDR1 is DFQATT, CDR2 SNEGSKA, per germline (reference sequence). Trimming at V came to 5 bases and at J to 5 bases, leaving 8 bases not matched to a gene. This CDR3 is 15 amino acids long. The CDR3 region has the DNA TGCAGTGCTCCCCCTTCTAGCGGGGGGGGAGATACGCAGTATTTT. It encodes CSAPPSSGGGDTQYF.

This clonotype has only a few counts. This chain connects TRBV4-1 to TRBJ1-1; D is unclear. Trimming took off 0 bases at V and 0 bases at J, with 14 bases between the two ends. The CDR3 is 17 residues long. CDR1 MGHRA and CDR2 YSYEKL come from the germline V gene. The CDR3 DNA sequence: TGCGCCAGCAGCCAAGATCCGAACAGCGATATGAACACTGAAGCTTTCTTT. It is translated as CASSQDPNSDMNTEAFF.

J is TRBJ2-1 and V is TRBV20-1, with D maybe TRBD2 (6 bases). This CDR3 spans 12 amino acids. Trimming left V 3 bases short and J 8 bases short, with 11 bases between. Germline V lookup: CDR1 DFQATT, CDR2 SNEGSKA (reference sequence). DNA of the CDR3: TGCAGTGCTAGGCGGGGTGGCGATGAGCAGTTCTTC. Protein sequence: CSARRGGDEQFF.

V usage is TRBV7-9 and J usage is TRBJ2-7, with no clear D. The CDR3 sequence is 14 residues long. V lost 4 bases and J 4 bases, leaving 14 bases between the germline ends. Per germline, CDR1 SEHNR and CDR2 FQNEAQ (reference sequence). As DNA, the CDR3 is TGTGCCAGCAGCTCCTCTGGGGTTCGGTACGAGCAGTACTTC. This encodes CASSSSGVRYEQYF.